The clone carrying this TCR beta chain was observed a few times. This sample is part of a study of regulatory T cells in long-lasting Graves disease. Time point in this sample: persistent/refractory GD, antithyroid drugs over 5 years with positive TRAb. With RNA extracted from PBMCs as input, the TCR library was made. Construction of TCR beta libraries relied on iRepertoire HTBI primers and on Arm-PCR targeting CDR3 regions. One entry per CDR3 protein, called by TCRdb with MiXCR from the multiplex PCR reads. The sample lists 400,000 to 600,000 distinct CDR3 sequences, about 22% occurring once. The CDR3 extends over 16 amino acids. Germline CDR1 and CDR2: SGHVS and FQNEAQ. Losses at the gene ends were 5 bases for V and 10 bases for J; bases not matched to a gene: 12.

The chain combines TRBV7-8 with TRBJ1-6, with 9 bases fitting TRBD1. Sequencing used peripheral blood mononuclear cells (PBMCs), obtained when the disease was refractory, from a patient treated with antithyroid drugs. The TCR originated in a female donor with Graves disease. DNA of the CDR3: TGTGCCAGCAGCCGGAAGGGGGGACAGGGCTCCTCACCCCTCCACTTT. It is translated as CASSRKGGQGSSPLHF. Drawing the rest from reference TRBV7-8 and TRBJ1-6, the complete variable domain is GAGVSQSPRYKVAKRGQDVALRCDPISGHVSLFWYQQALGQGPEFLTYFQNEAQLDKSGLPSDRFFAERPEGSVSTLKIQRTQQEDSAVYLCASSRKGGQGSSPLHFGNGTRLTVT.